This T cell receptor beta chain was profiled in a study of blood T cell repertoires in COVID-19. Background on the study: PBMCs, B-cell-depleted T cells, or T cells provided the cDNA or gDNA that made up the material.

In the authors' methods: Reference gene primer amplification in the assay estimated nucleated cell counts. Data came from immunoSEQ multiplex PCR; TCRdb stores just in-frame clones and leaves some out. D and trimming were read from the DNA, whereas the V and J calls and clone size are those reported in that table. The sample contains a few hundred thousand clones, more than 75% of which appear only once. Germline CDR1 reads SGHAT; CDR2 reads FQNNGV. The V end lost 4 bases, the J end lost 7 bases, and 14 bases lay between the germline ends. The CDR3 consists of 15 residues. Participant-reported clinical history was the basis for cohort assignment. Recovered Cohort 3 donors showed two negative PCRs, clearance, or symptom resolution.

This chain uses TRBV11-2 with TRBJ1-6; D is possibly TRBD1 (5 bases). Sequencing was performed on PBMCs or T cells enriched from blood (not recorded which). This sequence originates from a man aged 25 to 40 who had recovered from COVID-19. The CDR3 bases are TGTGCCAGCAGCTCCCGGACCGGGGGGAATTCACCCCTCCACTTT. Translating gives CASSSRTGGNSPLHF.